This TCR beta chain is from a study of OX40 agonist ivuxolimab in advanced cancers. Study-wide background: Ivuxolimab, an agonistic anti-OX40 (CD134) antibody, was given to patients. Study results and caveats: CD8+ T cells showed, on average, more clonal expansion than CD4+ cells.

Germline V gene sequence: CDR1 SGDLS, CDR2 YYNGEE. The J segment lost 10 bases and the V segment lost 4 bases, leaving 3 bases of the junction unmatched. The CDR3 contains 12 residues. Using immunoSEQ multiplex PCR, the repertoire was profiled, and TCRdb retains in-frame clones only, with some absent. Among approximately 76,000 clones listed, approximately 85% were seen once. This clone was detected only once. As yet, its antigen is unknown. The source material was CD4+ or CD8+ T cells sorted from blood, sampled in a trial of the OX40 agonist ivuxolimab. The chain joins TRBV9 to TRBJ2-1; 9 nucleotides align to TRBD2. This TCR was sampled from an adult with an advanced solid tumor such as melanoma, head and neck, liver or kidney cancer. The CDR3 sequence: CASSYLAGEQFF. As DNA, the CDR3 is TGTGCCAGCAGCTATCTAGCGGGAGAGCAGTTCTTC.